A selection of T cell receptor beta chains follows, all from one sample in a study of T cells after somatic rescue of genetic block. Repertoires were generated with immunoSEQ multiplex PCR, while TCRdb's copy carries only in-frame clones and drops some. The table records 7,500 to 8,500 clones, 75% to 90% of them present only once. What was sequenced was peripheral blood mononuclear cells (PBMCs). The receptors stem from a boy aged 5 to 17. CDR3s leave out the opening cysteine and the closing phenylalanine or tryptophan.

v_gene	CDR3aa
TRBV7-8	ASSLQGLGGETQY
TRBV5-1	ASSLGQGMLSYEQY
TRBV5-1	ASSPGLAGATKRDTQY
TRBV7-2	ASSRNRDRGISGYT
TRBV29-1	SVDRSSYNEQF
TRBV7-3	ASSHRGPTDTQY
TRBV9	ASSAPSGGVAKDTQY
TRBV15	ATSRENQPQH
TRBV7-9	ASSLTSGSLYEQF
TRBV4-2	ASSRDRVSASTDTQY
TRBV9	ASSGFGGGRPYGYT
TRBV5-8	ASSLGLAGAQETQY
TRBV13	ASSSGLVIETQY
TRBV2	ASSETSGRETQY
TRBV6-5	ASNPEASGSRELF
TRBV2	ASSDPGDQPQH
TRBV14	ASSQVSIGQEQF
TRBV4-3	ASSQENRQGEKLF
TRBV9	ASSVRAGGSNYGYT
TRBV2	ASSADREGWPQETQY
TRBV27	ASIQAGAPYEQY
TRBV5-4	ASTHHGSETQY
TRBV15	ATSSAPRERQPQH
TRBV4-2	ASSQGVPSNQPQH
TRBV7-8	ASSPDRGPYQPQH
TRBV13	ASSLVAGGPETQY
TRBV25-1	ASSGSYTATPGY
TRBV7-6	ASSLVYAGLASDEQY
TRBV19	ASSEWVNTEAF
TRBV6-1	ASTGGNTIY
TRBV11-3	ASSPAGEGVTGELF
TRBV7-9	ASSRPPGTGF
TRBV2	ASSAGREQY
TRBV11-2	ASSLVVAGSYEQY
TRBV6-6	ASGVERMNTEAF
TRBV7-3	ASSSLAAADPYEQY
TRBV27	ASSRWGVANEKLF
TRBV4-3	ASSWTSTGELF
TRBV2	ASTGDPWTGELF
TRBV4-3	ASSPRRDQETQY
TRBV6-6	ASSPLAGLQETQY
TRBV2	ASKGTGTYEQY